These 5 T cell receptor beta chains originate from one sample sequenced in a study of blood T cell repertoires in COVID-19. Some clones are missing from TCRdb's copy, which holds only in-frame ones; the method was immunoSEQ multiplex PCR. The sample lists 300,000 to 450,000 clones, approximately 87% occurring once. Sequenced input: peripheral blood. These receptors were taken from a woman aged 60-75 years with COVID-19, enrolled during active disease.

The chain uses TRBV19 and TRBJ2-5; 8 nucleotides line up with TRBD2. The CDR3 runs 18 residues. Per the germline V gene, CDR1 is LNHDA and CDR2 is SQIVND (reference sequence). Trimming cost V 0 bases and J 4 bases; bases outside gene matches: 13. This CDR3 is CASSIDSVSGGARETQYF. CDR3 DNA: TGTGCCAGTAGTATAGATTCTGTATCCGGGGGGGCTAGAGAGACCCAGTACTTC. Supplemented by reference TRBV19 and TRBJ2-5, the full variable domain reads DGGITQSPKYLFRKEGQNVTLSCEQNLNHDAMYWYRQDPGQGLRLIYYSQIVNDFQKGDIAEGYSVSREKKESFPLTVTSAQKNPTAFYLCASSIDSVSGGARETQYFGPGTRLLVL.

This sequence joins TRBV9 and TRBJ2-1; TRBD1 is a possible D gene (6 bases). Trimming left V 0 bases short and J 9 bases short, with 16 bases between. The CDR3 extends over 15 amino acids. Germline assignment: CDR1 SGDLS and CDR2 YYNGEE. CDR3 region: CASSVGRGDTSEQFF. The CDR3 region has the DNA TGTGCCAGCAGCGTAGGCAGGGGCGACACCAGTGAGCAGTTCTTC.

The gene calls are TRBV5-8 and TRBJ2-5, with unresolved D. From germline, CDR1 is SGHTS and CDR2 YDEGEE. Trimming shortened V by 0 bases and J by 9 bases, and 12 bases separated the two germline ends. The length of the CDR3 is 13 residues. CDR3 coding DNA: TGTGCCAGCAGCTTGGTAGGCACCCAGGCCCAGTACTTC. This codes for CASSLVGTQAQYF.

The chain employs TRBV21-1 and TRBJ2-5; the DNA was not used to check the table's D call, TRBD2. TRBV21-1 has pseudogene status. The CDR3 covers 13 residues. The chain's CDR3 is CASSKVPGETQYF. The CDR3, as DNA: TGTGCCAGCAGCAAAGTACCCGGTGAGACCCAGTACTTC.

This clone appeared a single time. The chain uses TRBV5-1 and TRBJ1-1; D remains unclear. The V and J ends lost 3 bases and 5 bases respectively, with 14 bases between them. The CDR3 spans 14 residues. Germline V gene lookup returns CDR1 SGHRS and CDR2 YFSETQ. The CDR3 here is CASSSASSGTEAFF. The CDR3 region has the DNA TGCGCCAGCAGCTCCGCAAGCTCGGGGACTGAAGCTTTCTTT.